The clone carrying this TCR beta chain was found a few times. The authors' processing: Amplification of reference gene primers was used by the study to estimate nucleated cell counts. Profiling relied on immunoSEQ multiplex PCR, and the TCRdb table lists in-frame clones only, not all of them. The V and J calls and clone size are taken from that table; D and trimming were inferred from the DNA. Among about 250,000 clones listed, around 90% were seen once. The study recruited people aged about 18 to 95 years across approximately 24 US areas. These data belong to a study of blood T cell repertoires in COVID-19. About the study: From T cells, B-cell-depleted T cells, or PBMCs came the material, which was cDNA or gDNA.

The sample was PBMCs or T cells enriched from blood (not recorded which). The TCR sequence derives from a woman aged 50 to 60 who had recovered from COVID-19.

The CDR3 protein is CASSVLPASTNNEQFF. In nucleotides, the CDR3 is TGTGCCAGCAGTGTACTCCCGGCTAGCACCAACAATGAGCAGTTCTTC. This chain joins TRBV6-4 and TRBJ2-1, with D tentatively TRBD2 (5 bases). The germline V gene encodes CDR1 MRHNA and CDR2 SNTAGT. V dropped 4 bases and J dropped 5 bases, with 18 bases sitting between them. This CDR3 has 16 residues.